This T cell receptor (beta chain) was profiled in a study of T-cell memory formation after mild COVID-19. Study-level background: TCR clusters were largely donor specific.

The study, taken as a whole, reports: Pre-infection memory harbored some responding clones, suggesting cross-reactive memory joined. Clones which contracted sat mainly in CM and EM if CD4+, and in EMRA if CD8+.

Germline CDR1 DFQATT, CDR2 SNEGSKA (reference sequence). The germline V and J ends were trimmed by 6 bases and 4 bases, with 13 bases remaining between them. This CDR3 region has 13 residues. The table lists this clonotype with a few counts. The antigen is unknown. Sample barcodes and UMIs were carried by the TCR alpha and TCR beta cDNA libraries that 5'RACE generated with constant-segment primers. MiXCR was run by TCRdb on the 5' RACE reads, yielding one entry per CDR3 protein. The repertoire includes fewer than 200,000 distinct CDR3 sequences, about 18% of them detected once, and roughly 3.8% sits in the top ten.

The receptor's source is a man aged 18 to 29 who had mild COVID-19 (a few samples of this study predate the infection). Cell type and time point are not known. This chain uses TRBV20-1 with TRBJ1-5; D might be TRBD1 (6 bases). Material for sequencing was PBMCs or a T cell subset sorted from them (not recorded which). The CDR3, as DNA: TGCAGTGCGTGGGGGGGCTGGAATCAGCCCCAGCATTTT. Its protein product is CSAWGGWNQPQHF.